The 3 T cell receptor beta chains below come from one sample, sequenced in a study of siplizumab effects on memory and regulatory T cells. Libraries were prepared by immunoSEQ multiplex PCR; TCRdb keeps only in-frame clonotypes and omits some of them. The sample comprises about 120,000 clones, more than 90% of which are singletons, and 1.3% rests with the top ten. The specimen was CD4+ T cells sorted from blood. These receptors were taken from a human donor in good health.

The rearrangement links TRBV30 to TRBJ1-3; D gene unclear. The CDR3 sequence is 14 residues long. Trimming shortened V by 2 bases and J by 0 bases, and 8 bases separated the two germline ends. Germline V gene data show CDR1 as GTSNPN and CDR2 as SVGIG (reference sequence). In DNA form, the CDR3 reads TGTGCCTGGAGTATAGCCCACTCTGGAAACACCATATATTTT. This translates into CAWSIAHSGNTIYF.

The chain carries TRBV6-5 and TRBJ2-7; possibly TRBD2 for D (7 bases). CDR3 length: 16 amino acids. Trimming shortened V by 4 bases and J by 6 bases, and 22 bases separated the two germline ends. Germline assignment: CDR1 MNHEY and CDR2 SVGAGI. The CDR3 reads CASSFLLQGRGSEQYF. The CDR3 DNA sequence: TGTGCCAGCAGTTTCCTTTTGCAGGGGCGGGGGTCCGAGCAGTACTTC.

The rearrangement links TRBV19 to TRBJ1-2, with 7 positions matching TRBD1. This CDR3 contains 16 residues. Looked up from germline, CDR1 is LNHDA and CDR2 is SQIVND (reference sequence). Trimming at V came to 4 bases and at J to 5 bases, leaving 13 bases not matched to a gene. The CDR3 reads CASSNRQGQFWYGYTF. CDR3 nucleotides: TGTGCCAGTAGTAACCGACAGGGTCAGTTTTGGTATGGCTACACCTTC.